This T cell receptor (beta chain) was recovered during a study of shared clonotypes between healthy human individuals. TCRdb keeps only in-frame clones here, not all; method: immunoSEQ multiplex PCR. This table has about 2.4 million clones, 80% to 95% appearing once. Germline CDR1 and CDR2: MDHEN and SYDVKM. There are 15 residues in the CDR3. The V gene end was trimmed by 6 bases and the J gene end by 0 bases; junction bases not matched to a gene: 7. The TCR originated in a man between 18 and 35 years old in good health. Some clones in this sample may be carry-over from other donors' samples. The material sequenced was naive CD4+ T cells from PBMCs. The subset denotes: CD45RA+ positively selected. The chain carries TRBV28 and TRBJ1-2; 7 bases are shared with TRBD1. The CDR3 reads CASRTGTATNYGYTF. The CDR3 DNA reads TGTGCCAGCAGAACCGGGACAGCTACTAACTATGGCTACACCTTC.